This is a list of T cell receptor beta chains from one sample in a study of blood T cell repertoires in COVID-19. The data were produced by immunoSEQ multiplex PCR, yet TCRdb's version contains in-frame clones alone and is incomplete. The data contain approximately 240,000 clones, 80% to 85% of them singletons. Source material: peripheral blood. The receptors here all came from a woman of 80 years or more with active or convalescent COVID-19. Each CDR3 is given with its conserved first and last residue. The D gene is left open where the match is weak. Some rows have no size entry. The others give once, few or many, or a class for an expanded clone.

J gene	clone size	V gene	D gene	CDR3 protein	CDR3 DNA
TRBJ2-3	NA	TRBV5-4	NA	CASSSQARGSTDTQYF	TGTGCCAGCAGCTCCCAAGCGCGAGGGAGCACAGATACGCAGTATTTT
TRBJ2-2	NA	TRBV30	TRBD2	CAWSRLAGNTGELFF	TGTGCCTGGAGCAGACTAGCGGGGAACACCGGGGAGCTGTTTTTT
TRBJ2-7	NA	TRBV5-1	TRBD1	CASSPGTDLRGQYF	TGCGCCAGCAGTCCCGGGACAGACCTACGAGGGCAGTACTTC
TRBJ2-3	once	TRBV9	NA	CASSVAGGHSTDTQYF	TGTGCCAGCAGCGTAGCTGGGGGACATAGCACAGATACGCAGTATTTT
TRBJ2-3	NA	TRBV7-2	NA	CASSLSDTQYF	TGTGCCAGCAGCTTGAGTGATACGCAGTATTTT
TRBJ1-1	NA	TRBV7-8	TRBD1	CASSWDRGRGGAFF	TGTGCCAGCAGCTGGGACAGGGGCCGGGGCGGAGCTTTCTTT
TRBJ1-2	NA	TRBV6-5	NA	CASSYSEGYTF	TGTGCCAGCAGTTACTCCGAGGGCTACACCTTC
TRBJ1-3	NA	TRBV11-2	NA	CASSPPGVGNTIYF	TGTGCCAGCAGCCCCCCCGGGGTAGGAAACACCATATATTTT
TRBJ1-5	NA	TRBV7-3	TRBD1	CASSLPQGVFGDSNQPQHF	TGTGCCAGCAGCTTACCTCAGGGGGTGTTTGGGGATAGCAATCAGCCCCAGCATTTT
TRBJ1-1	few	TRBV5-1	TRBD1	CASSDPGGAGTEAFF	TGCGCCAGCAGCGATCCAGGGGGCGCGGGCACTGAAGCTTTCTTT
TRBJ2-5	NA	TRBV20-1	NA	CSASRGTLKQETQYF	TGCAGTGCTAGTCGCGGGACTCTGAAACAAGAGACCCAGTACTTC
TRBJ2-2	NA	TRBV7-3	TRBD1	CASSRQGNTGELFF	TGTGCCAGCAGCCGACAGGGAAACACCGGGGAGCTGTTTTTT
TRBJ2-5	NA	TRBV7-3	NA	CASAPTREDKTQYF	TGTGCCAGCGCACCGACTAGGGAAGACAAGACCCAGTACTTC
TRBJ2-2	NA	TRBV7-9	NA	CASSLGDRDTGELFF	TGTGCCAGCAGCTTAGGAGATCGGGACACCGGGGAGCTGTTTTTT
TRBJ2-3	NA	TRBV7-3	TRBD2	CASSSGTNTDTQYF	TGTGCCAGCAGCTCCGGGACTAACACAGATACGCAGTATTTT
TRBJ1-1	NA	TRBV6-5	NA	CASSYSRNEAFF	TGTGCCAGCAGTTACTCCAGAAATGAAGCTTTCTTT
TRBJ2-1	NA	TRBV19	TRBD1	CASSIEGGYRSYNEQFF	TGTGCCAGTAGTATAGAAGGGGGCTACCGATCCTACAATGAGCAGTTCTTC